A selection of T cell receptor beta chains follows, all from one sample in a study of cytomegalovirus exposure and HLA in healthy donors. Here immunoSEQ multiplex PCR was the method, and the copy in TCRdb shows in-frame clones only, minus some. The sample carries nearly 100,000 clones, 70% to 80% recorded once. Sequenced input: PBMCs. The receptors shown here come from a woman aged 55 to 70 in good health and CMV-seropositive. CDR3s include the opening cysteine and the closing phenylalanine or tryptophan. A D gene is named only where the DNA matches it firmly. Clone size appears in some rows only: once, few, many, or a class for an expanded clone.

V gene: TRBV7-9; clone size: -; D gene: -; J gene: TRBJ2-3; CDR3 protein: CASTFGGSSDTQYF; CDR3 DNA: TGTGCCAGCACTTTTGGGGGGAGCTCAGATACGCAGTATTTT
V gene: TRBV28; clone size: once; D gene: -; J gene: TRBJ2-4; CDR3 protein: CASRMTVAKNIQYF; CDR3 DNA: TGTGCCAGCCGAATGACAGTAGCCAAAAACATTCAGTACTTC
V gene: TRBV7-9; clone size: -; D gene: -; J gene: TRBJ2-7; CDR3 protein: CASSLPPVPGEQYF; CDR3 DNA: TGTGCCAGCAGCTTACCGCCCGTCCCCGGGGAGCAGTACTTC
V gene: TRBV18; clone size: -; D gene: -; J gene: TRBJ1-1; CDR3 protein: CASSRPGQGAFF; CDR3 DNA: TGTGCCAGCTCACGACCGGGACAAGGCGCTTTCTTT
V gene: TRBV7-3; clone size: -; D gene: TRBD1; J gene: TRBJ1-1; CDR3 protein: CASSLTGGDENTEAFF; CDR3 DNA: TGTGCCAGCAGCTTAACAGGGGGCGACGAGAACACTGAAGCTTTCTTT
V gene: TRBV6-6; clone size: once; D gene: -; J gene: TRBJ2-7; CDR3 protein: CASSSRVWEQYF; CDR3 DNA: TGTGCCAGCAGTTCCAGGGTGTGGGAGCAGTACTTC
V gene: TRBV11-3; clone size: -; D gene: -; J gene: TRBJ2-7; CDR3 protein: CASSLFHGYEQYF; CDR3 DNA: TGTGCCAGCTCCTTATTCCACGGGTACGAGCAGTACTTC
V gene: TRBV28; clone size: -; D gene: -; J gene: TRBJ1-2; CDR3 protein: CASSSESLYGYTF; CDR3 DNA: TGTGCCAGCAGTTCGGAGTCCCTCTATGGCTACACCTTC
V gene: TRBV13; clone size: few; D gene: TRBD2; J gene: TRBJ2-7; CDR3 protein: CASGGRREGHDEQYF; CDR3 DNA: TGTGCCTCCGGGGGGCGGCGGGAGGGCCACGACGAGCAGTACTTC
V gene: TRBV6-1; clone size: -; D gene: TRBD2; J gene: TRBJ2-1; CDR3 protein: CASGTSGKGNEQFF; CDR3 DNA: TGTGCCAGCGGGACTAGCGGGAAGGGCAATGAGCAGTTCTTC
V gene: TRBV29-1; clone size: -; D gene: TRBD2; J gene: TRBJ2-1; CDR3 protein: CSVEGGSRQFF; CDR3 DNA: TGCAGCGTTGAGGGAGGGTCTAGGCAGTTCTTC
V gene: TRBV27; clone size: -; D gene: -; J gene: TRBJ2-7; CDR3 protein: CASSSRGYEQYF; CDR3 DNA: TGTGCCAGCAGTAGCAGGGGCTACGAGCAGTACTTC
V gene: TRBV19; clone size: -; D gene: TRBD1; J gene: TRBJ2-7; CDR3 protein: CASSIGTGYTYEQYF; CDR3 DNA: TGTGCCAGTAGTATTGGGACAGGGTATACCTACGAGCAGTACTTC
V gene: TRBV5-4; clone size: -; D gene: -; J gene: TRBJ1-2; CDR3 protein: CASSERVGYGYTF; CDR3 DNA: TGTGCCAGCAGCGAGCGCGTCGGCTATGGCTACACCTTC
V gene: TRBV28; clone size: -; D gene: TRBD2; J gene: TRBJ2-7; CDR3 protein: CASRLAGSYEQYF; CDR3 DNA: TGTGCCAGCAGACTAGCGGGATCCTACGAGCAGTACTTC
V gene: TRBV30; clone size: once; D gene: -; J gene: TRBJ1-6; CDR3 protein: CAWALGQNNSPLHF; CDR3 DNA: TGTGCCTGGGCCCTAGGACAGAATAATTCACCCCTCCACTTT
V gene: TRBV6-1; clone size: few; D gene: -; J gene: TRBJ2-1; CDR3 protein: CASSIERASYNEQFF; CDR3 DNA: TGTGCCAGCAGCATAGAGCGGGCCTCCTACAATGAGCAGTTCTTC
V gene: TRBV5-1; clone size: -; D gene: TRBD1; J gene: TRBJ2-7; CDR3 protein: CASSLAAGGRYEQYF; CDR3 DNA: TGCGCCAGCAGCTTGGCGGCAGGGGGCCGCTACGAGCAGTACTTC
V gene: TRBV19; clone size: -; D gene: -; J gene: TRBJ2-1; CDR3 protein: CASGQYGEQFF; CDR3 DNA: TGTGCCAGTGGACAGTACGGTGAGCAGTTCTTC